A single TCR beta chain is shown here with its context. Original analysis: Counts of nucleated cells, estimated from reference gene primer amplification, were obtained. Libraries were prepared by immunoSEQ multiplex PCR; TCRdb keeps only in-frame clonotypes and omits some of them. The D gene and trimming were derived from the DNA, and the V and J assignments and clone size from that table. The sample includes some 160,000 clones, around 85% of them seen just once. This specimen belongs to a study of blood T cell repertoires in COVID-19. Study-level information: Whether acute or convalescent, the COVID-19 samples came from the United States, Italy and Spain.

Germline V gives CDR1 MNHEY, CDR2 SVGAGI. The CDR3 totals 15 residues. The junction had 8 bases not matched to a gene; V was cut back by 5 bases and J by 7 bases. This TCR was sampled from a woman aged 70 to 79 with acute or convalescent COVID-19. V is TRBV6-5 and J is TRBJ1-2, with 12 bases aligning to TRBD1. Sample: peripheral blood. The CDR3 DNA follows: TGTGCCAGCAGTACCTCGGGACAGGGGGCGCGTGGCTACACCTTC. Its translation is CASSTSGQGARGYTF.